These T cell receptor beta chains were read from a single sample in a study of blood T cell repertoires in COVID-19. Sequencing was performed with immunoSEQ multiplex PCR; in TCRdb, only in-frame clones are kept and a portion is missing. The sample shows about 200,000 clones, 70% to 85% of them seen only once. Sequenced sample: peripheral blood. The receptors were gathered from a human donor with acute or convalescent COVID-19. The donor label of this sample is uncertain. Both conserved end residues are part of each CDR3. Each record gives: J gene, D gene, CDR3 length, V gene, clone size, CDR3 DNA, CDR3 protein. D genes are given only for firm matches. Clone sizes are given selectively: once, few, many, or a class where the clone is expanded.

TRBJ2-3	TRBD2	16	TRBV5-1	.	TGCGCCAGCGGGACTAGCGGGAGGTTGAGCACAGATACGCAGTATTTT	CASGTSGRLSTDTQYF
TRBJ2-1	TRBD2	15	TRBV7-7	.	TGTGCCAGCAGCCCGACTAGCGGGAACCTAGGTGAGCAGTTCTTC	CASSPTSGNLGEQFF
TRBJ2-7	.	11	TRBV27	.	TGTGCCAGCAGTTCTCCCTACGAGCAGTACTTC	CASSSPYEQYF
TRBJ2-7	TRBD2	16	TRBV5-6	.	TGTGCCAGCAGCCAAGCTGTGGGGGAGGGCCCGTACGAGCAGTACTTC	CASSQAVGEGPYEQYF
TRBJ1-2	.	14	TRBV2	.	TGTGCCAGGGGGATCCGACGGGGTAACTATGGCTACACCTTC	CARGIRRGNYGYTF
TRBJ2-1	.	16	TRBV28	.	TGTGCCAGCAGTTCCCCGGCGGGCCGCTCCTACAATGAGCAGTTCTTC	CASSSPAGRSYNEQFF
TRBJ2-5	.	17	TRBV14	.	TGTGCCAGCAGCCGAAGGGCTCTGGAGCGGGTCCAAGAGACCCAGTACTTC	CASSRRALERVQETQYF
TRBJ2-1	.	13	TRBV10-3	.	TGTGCCATCAAGCCCTCCGACTACAATGAGCAGTTCTTC	CAIKPSDYNEQFF
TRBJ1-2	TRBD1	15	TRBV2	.	TGTGCCAGCAGAGGGACAGCCCTGGGGAGCTATGGCTACACCTTC	CASRGTALGSYGYTF
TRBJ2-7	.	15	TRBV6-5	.	TGTGCCAGCAGTTACTCAAGGACAGTCTCCTACGAGCAGTACTTC	CASSYSRTVSYEQYF
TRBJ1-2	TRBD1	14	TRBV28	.	TGTGCCAGCAGTGGTCTACAGGGGAACTATGGCTACACCTTC	CASSGLQGNYGYTF
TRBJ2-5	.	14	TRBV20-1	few	TGCAGTGCTAGTGGGGTCGCAGGGGCAGAGACCCAGTACTTC	CSASGVAGAETQYF
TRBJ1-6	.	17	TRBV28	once	TGTGCCAGCAGCCCTTATCGGGGGGCAGTCTCAAATTCACCCCTCCACTTT	CASSPYRGAVSNSPLHF
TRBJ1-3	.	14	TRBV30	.	TGTGCCTGGAGGACCGCTAGCTCTGGAAACACCATATATTTT	CAWRTASSGNTIYF
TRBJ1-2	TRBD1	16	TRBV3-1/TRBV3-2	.	TGTGCCAGCAGCCAAGGAGGGAGACAGGGGGCGCGAGGCTACACCTTC	CASSQGGRQGARGYTF
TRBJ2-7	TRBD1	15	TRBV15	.	TGTGCCACCGGGGTTGGACAGGGGGGCCCCTACGAGCAGTACTTC	CATGVGQGGPYEQYF
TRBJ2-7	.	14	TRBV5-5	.	TGTGCCAGCATCCCGGGATTCCTGGCCTACGAGCAGTACTTC	CASIPGFLAYEQYF
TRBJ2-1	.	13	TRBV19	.	TGTGCCAGTAACACCGGGTCCCATAATGAGCAGTTCTTC	CASNTGSHNEQFF
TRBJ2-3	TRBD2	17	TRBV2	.	TGTGCCAGCAGTGAAGGGAGGGTAGCGGGTAGCACAGATACGCAGTATTTT	CASSEGRVAGSTDTQYF
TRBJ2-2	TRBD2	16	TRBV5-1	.	TGCGCCAGCAGCCCCGGGACTAGCGGGAGGACCGGGGAGCTGTTTTTT	CASSPGTSGRTGELFF
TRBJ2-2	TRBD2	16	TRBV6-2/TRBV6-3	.	TGTGCCAGCAGCTATGGGACTAGCGGGAACACCGGGGAGCTGTTTTTT	CASSYGTSGNTGELFF
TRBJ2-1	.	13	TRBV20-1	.	TGCAGTGCTAGTTCTGCGGGCTACAATGAGCAGTTCTTC	CSASSAGYNEQFF
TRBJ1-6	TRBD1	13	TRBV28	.	TGTGCCAGCATGGGGACAGGGGTTTCACCCCTCCACTTT	CASMGTGVSPLHF
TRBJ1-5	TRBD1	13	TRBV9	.	TGTGCCAGCAGCGGACAGGGTGGACAGCCCCAGCATTTT	CASSGQGGQPQHF
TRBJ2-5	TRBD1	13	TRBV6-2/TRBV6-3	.	TGTGCCAGCAGTTACGGACAGGTAGAGACCCAGTACTTC	CASSYGQVETQYF
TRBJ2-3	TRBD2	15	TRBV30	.	TGTGCCTACCGCCGGACTAGCGGATTCACAGATACGCAGTATTTT	CAYRRTSGFTDTQYF
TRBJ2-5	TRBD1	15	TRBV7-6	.	TGTGCCAGCAGCCCACCCGGGACAGGGTATGAGACCCAGTACTTC	CASSPPGTGYETQYF
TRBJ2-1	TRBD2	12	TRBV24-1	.	TGTGCCACCAGTGCGCCGGGAGGGGAGCAGTTCTTC	CATSAPGGEQFF
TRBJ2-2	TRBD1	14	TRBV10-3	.	TGTGCCATCAGTGGGGACAGGGCTACCGGGGAGCTGTTTTTT	CAISGDRATGELFF
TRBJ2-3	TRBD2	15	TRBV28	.	TGTGCCAGCAGCGGTTGGCTAGCGGGCTCAGATACGCAGTATTTT	CASSGWLAGSDTQYF
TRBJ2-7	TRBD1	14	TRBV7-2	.	TGTGCCAGCAGCTTCCCGGACAGGGCGTACGAGCAGTACTTC	CASSFPDRAYEQYF
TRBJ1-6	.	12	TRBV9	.	TGTGCCAGCAGCGTAGTGGAGGGACCCCTCCACTTT	CASSVVEGPLHF
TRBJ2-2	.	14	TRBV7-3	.	TGTGCCAGCAGCGCAGGGGCGGTCGCCGGGGAGCTGTTTTTT	CASSAGAVAGELFF
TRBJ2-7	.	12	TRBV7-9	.	TGTGCCAGCAGCGCGGGCCCCTACGAGCAGTACTTC	CASSAGPYEQYF
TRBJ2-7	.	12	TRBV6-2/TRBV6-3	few	TGTGCCAGCAGTCTGTACAGCTACGAGCAGTACTTC	CASSLYSYEQYF
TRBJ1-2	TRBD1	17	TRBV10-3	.	TGTGCCATCAGTGCAAGTGGGACAGGGGGCTGGGACTATGGCTACACCTTC	CAISASGTGGWDYGYTF
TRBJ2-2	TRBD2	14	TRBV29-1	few	TGCAGCGTGCGGACTAGCGGGAACACCGGGGAGCTGTTTTTT	CSVRTSGNTGELFF
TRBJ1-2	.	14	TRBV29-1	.	TGCAGCGGGTGGGACACGGGTCGGGAGGATGGCTACACCTTC	CSGWDTGREDGYTF
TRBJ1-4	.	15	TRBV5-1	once	TGCGCCAGCAGCTTGGAGGCAGGGGAGGGAGAAAAACTGTTTTTT	CASSLEAGEGEKLFF
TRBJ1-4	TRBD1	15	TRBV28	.	TGTGCCAGCAGTTTCGCGGGACAGCCGCATGAAAAACTGTTTTTT	CASSFAGQPHEKLFF
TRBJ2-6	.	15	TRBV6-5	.	TGTGCCAGCAGTCCAGGTTACTCTGGGGCCAACGTCCTGACTTTC	CASSPGYSGANVLTF
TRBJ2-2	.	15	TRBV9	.	TGTGCCAGCAGCGTCCAACAGGGTAACACCGGGGAGCTGTTTTTT	CASSVQQGNTGELFF